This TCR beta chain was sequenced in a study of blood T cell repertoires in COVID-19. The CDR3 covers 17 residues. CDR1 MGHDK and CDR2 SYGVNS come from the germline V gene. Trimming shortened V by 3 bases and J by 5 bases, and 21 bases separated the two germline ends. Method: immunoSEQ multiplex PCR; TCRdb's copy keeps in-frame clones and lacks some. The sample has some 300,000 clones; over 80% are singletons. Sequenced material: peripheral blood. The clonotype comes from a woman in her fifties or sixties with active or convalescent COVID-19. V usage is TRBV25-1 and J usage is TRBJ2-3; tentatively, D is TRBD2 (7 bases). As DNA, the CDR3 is TGTGCCAGCAGTGATCACTTACAGGGTTCGGGAGGAGATACGCAGTATTTT. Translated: CASSDHLQGSGGDTQYF.